The 27 T cell receptor beta chains given below trace back to one sample, sequenced in a study of CD8+CD57+ T cells in acquired aplastic anemia (dated by TCRdb to 2016 to 2019). Sequencing relied on an Illumina HiSeq 2000. Genomic DNA served as template for TCR beta VDJ combination and CDR3 sequence profiling. The raw public data were reprocessed by TCRdb itself: fastp quality trimming at Q25, MiXCR clonotype calling, in-frame beta chains only. Each CDR3 protein gets just one entry, which takes the most common genes and DNA from the rows behind it. Within this sample are around 200,000 distinct CDR3 sequences, with more than 55% of them counted one time only. Roughly 62% of the sample rests with the top ten. The patients picked for sequencing were ones in whom flow cytometry had shown an expansion of CD8+CD57+ cells. The sample was sorted CD4+, CD8+, or CD8+CD57+ T cells (not recorded which) from PBMCs. The receptors stem from a human donor with aplastic anemia.

This clonotype was found a few times. The rearrangement uses TRBV19 and TRBJ1-1; tentatively, D is TRBD1 (6 bases). The CDR3 contains 11 residues. V lost 8 bases and J 6 bases, leaving 10 bases between the germline ends. Germline values: CDR1 LNHDA, CDR2 SQIVND (reference sequence). This CDR3 reads CASGGPAEAFF. The CDR3 coding sequence is TGTGCCAGTGGGGGCCCCGCTGAAGCTTTCTTT.

This clonotype was counted between two and nine times. J is TRBJ1-1 and V is TRBV10-2; a weak D match, TRBD1 (5 bases). Germline CDR1 is WSHSY and CDR2 is SAAADI. This CDR3 spans 13 amino acids. The ends were cut back, 4 bases at V and 8 bases at J, with 14 bases in the middle. The CDR3 coding sequence is TGCGCCAGCAGTGTAGGGGCGCAAGGGGAAGCTTTCTTT. This codes for CASSVGAQGEAFF.

The chain uses TRBV2 and TRBJ2-7, with D hard to call. Germline V gives CDR1 SNHLY, CDR2 FYNNEI. This CDR3 is 12 amino acids long. V was pared by 2 bases and J by 5 bases, with 7 bases between. The CDR3 DNA is TGTGCCAGCAGTGAACTCCGGAACGAGCAGTACTTC. This translates into CASSELRNEQYF.

The V call is TRBV7-9, the J call TRBJ2-7; D is unresolved. Per germline, CDR1 SEHNR and CDR2 FQNEAQ (reference sequence). CDR3 length: 11 amino acids. The V end lost 2 bases, the J end lost 6 bases, and 5 bases lay between the germline ends. In DNA, the CDR3 is TGTGCCAGCAGCTTATCGGCCGAGCAGTACTTC. Translating gives CASSLSAEQYF.

The chain couples TRBV20-1 to TRBJ2-2, with 11 bases matching TRBD2. Germline assignment: CDR1 DFQATT and CDR2 SNEGSKA (reference sequence). The CDR3 totals 14 residues. With V trimmed by 6 bases and J by 2 bases, 2 bases remained unmatched. The DNA of the CDR3 is TGCAGTGCCCTAGCGGGGGGAAACACCGGGGAGCTGTTTTTT. Translating it yields CSALAGGNTGELFF.

This clonotype was picked up a small number of times. The chain combines TRBV9 with TRBJ2-7; 10 nucleotides match TRBD2. The germline gives CDR1 SGDLS, CDR2 YYNGEE. The CDR3 is 17 residues long. The ends lost 2 bases at V and 0 bases at J; junction bases unmatched: 8. The CDR3 protein is CASSVGAGTSVSYEQYF. The DNA for the CDR3 is TGTGCCAGCAGCGTTGGAGCCGGGACTAGCGTCTCCTACGAGCAGTACTTC.

The V gene is TRBV2, the J gene TRBJ2-5; D unclear. V was shortened by 8 bases and J by 2 bases, with 6 bases between the two germline ends. Germline lookup yields CDR1 SNHLY and CDR2 FYNNEI. The CDR3 is 11 residues long. CDR3 bases: TGTGCCAGCGGATTACAAGAGACCCAGTACTTC. Residues: CASGLQETQYF.

The CDR3 DNA sequence: TGTGCCAGTAGTATAGGGGCGACCGCGTATAGCAATCAGCCCCAGCATTTT. Translated: CASSIGATAYSNQPQHF. This chain uses TRBV19 with TRBJ1-5; D gene ambiguous. From germline, CDR1 is LNHDA and CDR2 SQIVND (reference sequence). V lost 1 base and J lost 0, with 13 bases in between. The CDR3 runs to 17 residues. The entire variable domain, with the rest obtained from reference TRBV19 and TRBJ1-5, is as follows: DGGITQSPKYLFRKEGQNVTLSCEQNLNHDAMYWYRQDPGQGLRLIYYSQIVNDFQKGDIAEGYSVSREKKESFPLTVTSAQKNPTAFYLCASSIGATAYSNQPQHFGDGTRLSIL.

The rearrangement joins TRBV20-1 to TRBJ1-2; D remains unclear. V gave up 1 base and J gave up 7 bases, with 7 bases separating them. This CDR3 has 11 residues. Germline V gives CDR1 DFQATT, CDR2 SNEGSKA (reference sequence). CDR3 residues: CSARAESGYTF. CDR3 nucleotides: TGCAGTGCTAGAGCGGAATCTGGCTACACCTTC.

This clonotype has at least ten counts. This chain joins TRBV7-9 and TRBJ2-7; tentatively, D is TRBD1 or TRBD2 (6 bases each). The V end lost 5 bases, the J end lost 1 base, and 18 bases lay between the germline ends. The CDR3 length is 16 residues. Germline CDR1 reads SEHNR; CDR2 reads FQNEAQ (reference sequence). CDR3 sequence (DNA): TGTGCCAGCAGCCGCGGGACGGGGGCATGGTCCTACGAGCAGTACTTC. It yields the protein CASSRGTGAWSYEQYF.

Many counts were recorded for this clonotype. J is TRBJ2-7 and V is TRBV4-1; TRBD2 might be the D (6 bases). The length of the CDR3 is 15 residues. Between the trimmed V and J ends, which lost 3 bases and 6 bases, there was a span of 18 bases. Germline V gene sequence: CDR1 MGHRA, CDR2 YSYEKL. The CDR3 coding sequence is TGCGCCAGCAGCCAGCAAGAGGCGGGGCTGGGCGAGCAGTACTTC. Amino acids: CASSQQEAGLGEQYF.

This clonotype was seen only a few times. The rearrangement links TRBV15 to TRBJ2-1, with 7 bases identical to TRBD2. The CDR3 runs 16 residues. Germline values: CDR1 LNHNV, CDR2 YYDKDF (reference sequence). Germline trimming cut 0 bases from V and 2 bases from J; bases unmatched to any gene: 4. The CDR3 spells CATSRDPGGTYNEQFF. The DNA of the CDR3 is TGTGCCACCAGCAGAGATCCGGGGGGAACCTACAATGAGCAGTTCTTC.

The chain's CDR3 is CASSYSGGVYEQYF. DNA of the CDR3: TGTGCCAGCAGCTACTCGGGGGGAGTCTACGAGCAGTACTTC. The chain is built from TRBV11-3 and TRBJ2-7; 7 nucleotides match TRBD2. The CDR3 has 14 amino acids. Germline CDR1 SGHNT, CDR2 YENEEA. V was pared by 4 bases and J by 3 bases, with 6 bases of the junction left unmatched.

The chain employs TRBV29-1 and TRBJ2-3, with TRBD1 matching over 9 bases. V gave up 2 bases and J gave up 5 bases; unmatched junction bases: 5. Germline lookup yields CDR1 SQVTM and CDR2 ANQGSEA. The CDR3 has 14 residues. The CDR3 DNA reads TGCAGCGTTGAAATACAGGGGGCAGGAGATACGCAGTATTTT. It codes for CSVEIQGAGDTQYF.

The V and J genes are TRBV10-3 and TRBJ1-2; possible D gene TRBD1, 6 bases. The germline V gene has CDR1 ENHRY and CDR2 SYGVKD. This CDR3 comprises 13 residues. V gave up 5 bases and J gave up 5 bases, with 12 bases separating them. The CDR3 reads CAISSDSYYGYTF. The CDR3 DNA reads TGTGCCATCAGTTCGGACAGTTATTATGGCTACACCTTC.

The chain joins TRBV19 to TRBJ1-1; no reliable D call. From germline, CDR1 is LNHDA and CDR2 SQIVND (reference sequence). There are 12 residues in the CDR3. V lost 5 bases and J lost 1, with 5 bases in between. CDR3 region: CASSPSNTEAFF. CDR3 bases: TGTGCCAGTAGTCCTTCGAACACTGAAGCTTTCTTT.

This sequence joins TRBV25-1 and TRBJ2-2; 13 bases agree with TRBD2. V lost 7 bases and J lost 0; bases outside the gene matches: 11. The germline CDR1 and CDR2 sequences are MGHDK and SYGVNS. The CDR3 spans 19 residues. CDR3 sequence (DNA): TGTGCCAGCAAAAGGGGACTAGCGGGGAGGGGAGCGAACACCGGGGAGCTGTTTTTT. Translated: CASKRGLAGRGANTGELFF.

The chain combines TRBV25-1 with TRBJ2-7, with a possible D match to TRBD1 (5 bases). This CDR3 has 16 amino acids. Germline V lookup: CDR1 MGHDK, CDR2 SYGVNS. V lost 3 bases to trimming and J lost 2 bases, with 17 bases between them. CDR3 loop: CASSDPAKTEAYEQYF. The CDR3 DNA follows: TGTGCCAGCAGTGACCCCGCTAAGACAGAAGCCTACGAGCAGTACTTC.

This clonotype was seen ten or more times. The chain is built from TRBV5-8 and TRBJ2-7; D is unresolved. This CDR3 is 13 amino acids long. Germline assignment: CDR1 SGHTS and CDR2 YDEGEE. V lost 0 bases to trimming and J lost 3 bases, with 7 bases between them. The CDR3, as DNA: TGTGCCAGCAGCTTGGGGGATGTCTACGAGCAGTACTTC. Amino acid sequence: CASSLGDVYEQYF. The full variable domain, rest sourced from reference TRBV5-8 and TRBJ2-7, is EAGVTQSPTHLIKTRGQQATLRCSPISGHTSVYWYQQALGLGLQFLLWYDEGEERNRGNFPPRFSGRQFPNYSSELNVNALELEDSALYLCASSLGDVYEQYFGPGTRLTVT.

The chain has TRBV10-3 and TRBJ1-1; weak D call: TRBD1 (6 bases). The germline CDR1 and CDR2 sequences are ENHRY and SYGVKD. This CDR3 has 14 residues. Deletions cut 3 bases from V and 3 bases from J, with 11 bases between. The CDR3 DNA is TGTGCCATCAGTGATTCAGGGGCTGACACTGAAGCTTTCTTT. This sequence encodes CAISDSGADTEAFF.

This clonotype was found a few times. The genes are TRBV7-9 and TRBJ1-6, with 7 nucleotides matching TRBD1. The V and J ends lost 5 bases and 9 bases, in that order; junction bases with no gene match: 7. The length of the CDR3 is 14 residues. CDR1 and CDR2 (germline): SEHNR, FQNEAQ (reference sequence). The CDR3 loop reads CASSPRDSLSPLHF. As DNA, the CDR3 is TGTGCCAGCAGCCCCCGGGACAGCCTTTCACCCCTCCACTTT.

The chain combines TRBV7-9 with TRBJ2-1; D remains unclear. CDR1 is SEHNR, CDR2 FQNEAQ, per germline (reference sequence). This CDR3 contains 14 residues. The V and J ends lost 8 bases and 2 bases respectively, with 13 bases between them. CDR3 sequence (DNA): TGTGCCAGCCAAGCACCCCTCGCCTACAATGAGCAGTTCTTC. As protein: CASQAPLAYNEQFF.

The V gene is TRBV19, the J gene TRBJ1-3, with TRBD1 matching over 7 bases. Germline loops: CDR1 LNHDA, CDR2 SQIVND (reference sequence). This CDR3 is built from 15 residues. V lost 7 bases, J lost 0 bases, and 6 bases stayed unmatched. The CDR3 is CASKDRPNSGNTIYF. The DNA for the CDR3 is TGTGCCAGTAAGGACAGGCCCAACTCTGGAAACACCATATATTTT.

The V call is TRBV6-4, the J call TRBJ2-3; 15 bases are shared with TRBD2. With 2 bases clipped from V and 6 bases from J, the junction kept 0 bases outside the gene matches. Germline CDR1 and CDR2: MRHNA and SNTAGT. The CDR3 is made up of 15 amino acids. The CDR3 bases are TGTGCCAGCAGTGACGGGACTAGCGGGGGGGATACGCAGTATTTT. It is translated as CASSDGTSGGDTQYF.

A word on this clonotype: A junction boundary mismatches the germline segment, possibly from a read error. This sequence joins TRBV7-8 and TRBJ1-2; D may be TRBD1 (5 bases). Germline CDR1 SGHVS, CDR2 FQNEAQ. This CDR3 has 15 amino acids. The CDR3 sequence is CASSQPAGGGRGYTF. CDR3 DNA sequence: TGCGCCAGCAGCCAACCGGCGGGGGGAGGACGCGGCTACACCTTC. Supplemented by reference TRBV7-8 and TRBJ1-2, the full variable domain reads GAGVSQSPRYKVAKRGQDVALRCDPISGHVSLFWYQQALGQGPEFLTYFQNEAQLDKSGLPSDRFFAERPEGSVSTLKIQRTQQEDSAVYLCASSQPAGGGRGYTFGSGTRLTVV.

This clonotype was counted many times. The CDR3 loop reads CASSQTGYQETQYF. In DNA form, the CDR3 reads TGTGCCAGCAGCCAGACAGGGTATCAAGAGACCCAGTACTTC. The J gene is TRBJ2-5, the V gene TRBV11-2; 7 positions agree with TRBD1. V was pared by 5 bases and J by 2 bases, with 5 bases of the junction left unmatched. CDR3 size: 14 residues. The germline gives CDR1 SGHAT, CDR2 FQNNGV.

CDR3 sequence reads: CATSRTQGALGYTF. In DNA, the CDR3 is TGTGCCACCAGCAGGACACAGGGGGCTTTGGGCTACACCTTC. The J gene is TRBJ1-2, the V gene TRBV15; 9 nucleotides align to TRBD1. Germline CDR1 LNHNV, CDR2 YYDKDF (reference sequence). V lost 3 bases, J lost 8 bases, and 7 bases stayed unmatched. The CDR3 contains 14 residues.